This T cell receptor (beta chain) was captured in a study of cytomegalovirus exposure and HLA in healthy donors. It was with 60 Vbeta and 13 Jbeta primers that the PCR ran. The repertoire was sequenced with immunoSEQ multiplex PCR; TCRdb's copy has only in-frame clones and lacks some. The data contain roughly 120,000 clones, around 80% of them singletons. Germline values: CDR1 SGDLS, CDR2 YYNGEE. With 0 bases clipped from V and 4 bases from J, the junction kept 3 bases outside the gene matches. The CDR3 contains 15 residues. This clonotype originated in a man aged 30-40 years in good health and CMV-seropositive. The V call is TRBV9, the J call TRBJ1-4; 7 bases line up with TRBD1. The sequenced material came from PBMCs. CDR3 nucleotide sequence: TGTGCCAGCAGCGTAGAGGGGACAGATAATGAAAAACTGTTTTTT. It encodes CASSVEGTDNEKLFF.